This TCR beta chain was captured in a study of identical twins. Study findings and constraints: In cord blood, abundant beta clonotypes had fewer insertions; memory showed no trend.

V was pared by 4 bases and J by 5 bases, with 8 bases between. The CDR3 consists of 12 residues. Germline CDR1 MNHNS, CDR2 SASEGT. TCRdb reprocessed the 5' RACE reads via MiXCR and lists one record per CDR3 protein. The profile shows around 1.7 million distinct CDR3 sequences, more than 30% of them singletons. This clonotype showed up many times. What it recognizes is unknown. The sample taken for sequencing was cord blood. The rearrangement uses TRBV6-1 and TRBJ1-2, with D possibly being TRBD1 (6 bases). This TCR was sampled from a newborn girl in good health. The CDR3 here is CASSGQVYGYTF. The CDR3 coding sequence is TGTGCCAGCAGTGGACAGGTTTATGGCTACACCTTC.